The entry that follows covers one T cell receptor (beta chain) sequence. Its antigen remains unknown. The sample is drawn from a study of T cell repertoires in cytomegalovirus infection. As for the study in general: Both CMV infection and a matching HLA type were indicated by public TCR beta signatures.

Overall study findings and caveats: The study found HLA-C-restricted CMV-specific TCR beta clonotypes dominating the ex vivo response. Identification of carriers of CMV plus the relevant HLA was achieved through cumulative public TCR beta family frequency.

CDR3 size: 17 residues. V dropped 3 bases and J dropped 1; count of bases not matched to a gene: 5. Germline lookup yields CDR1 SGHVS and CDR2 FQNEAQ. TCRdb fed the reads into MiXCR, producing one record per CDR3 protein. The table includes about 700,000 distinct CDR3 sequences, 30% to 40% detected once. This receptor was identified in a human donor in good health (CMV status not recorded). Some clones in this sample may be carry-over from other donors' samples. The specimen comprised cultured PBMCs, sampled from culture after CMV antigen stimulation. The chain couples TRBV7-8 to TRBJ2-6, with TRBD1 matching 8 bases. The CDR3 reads CASSLGRGRSGANVLTF. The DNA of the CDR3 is TGTGCCAGCAGCTTGGGCAGGGGGCGTTCTGGGGCCAACGTCCTGACTTTC.